This TCR beta chain was recovered during a study of early T cells in non-severe SARS-CoV-2 infection. Each CDR3 protein is one row after TCRdb ran MiXCR on the 5' RACE reads. The sample yields about 20,000 distinct CDR3 sequences, 4% to 5% seen once. This clonotype was counted many times. The germline CDR1 and CDR2 sequences are SGHDT and YYEEEE. The CDR3 runs 14 residues. The V and J ends lost 4 bases and 2 bases respectively, with 12 bases between them. The sequencing input was whole blood. The V and J genes are TRBV5-6 and TRBJ2-5; no clear D. The source of this sequence is an adult who was a healthcare worker with PCR-confirmed SARS-CoV-2 infection or an uninfected control (not recorded which). The CDR3 nucleotides read TGTGCCAGCAGCCCGCCAGGCATTCAAGAGACCCAGTACTTC. Translating it yields CASSPPGIQETQYF.